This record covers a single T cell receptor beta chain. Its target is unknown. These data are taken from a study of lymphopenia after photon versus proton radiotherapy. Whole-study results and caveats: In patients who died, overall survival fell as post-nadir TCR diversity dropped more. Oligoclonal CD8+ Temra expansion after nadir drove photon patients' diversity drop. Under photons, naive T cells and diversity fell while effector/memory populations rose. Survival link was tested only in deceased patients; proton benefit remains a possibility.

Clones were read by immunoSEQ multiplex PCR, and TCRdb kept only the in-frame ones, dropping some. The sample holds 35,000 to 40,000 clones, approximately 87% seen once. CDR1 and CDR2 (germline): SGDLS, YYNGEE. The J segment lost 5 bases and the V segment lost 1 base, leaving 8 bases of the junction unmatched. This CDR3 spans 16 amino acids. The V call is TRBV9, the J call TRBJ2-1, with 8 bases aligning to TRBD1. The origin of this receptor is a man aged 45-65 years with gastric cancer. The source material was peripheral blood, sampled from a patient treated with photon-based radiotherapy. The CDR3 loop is CASSVRTGTGNNEQFF. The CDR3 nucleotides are TGTGCCAGCAGCGTAAGAACCGGGACAGGCAACAATGAGCAGTTCTTC. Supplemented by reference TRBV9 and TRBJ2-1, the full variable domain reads DSGVTQTPKHLITATGQRVTLRCSPRSGDLSVYWYQQSLDQGLQFLIQYYNGEERAKGNILERFSAQQFPDLHSELNLSSLELGDSALYFCASSVRTGTGNNEQFFGPGTRLTVL.